This TCR beta chain is drawn from a study of cytomegalovirus exposure and HLA in healthy donors. Study results and limitations: Presence/absence analyses treated sequencing depth as roughly uniform across donors. There were some public TCRs occurring in many donors, but most TCR sequences were rare. Using a false discovery rate of 0.05, a later analysis showed that about 16,000 TCR beta sequences were associated with HLA alleles. Immune exposure was documented only through CMV serostatus.

About this clone: No antigen is known for it.

PCR amplification relied on 60 Vbeta primers (plus 13 Jbeta primers). Profiled with immunoSEQ multiplex PCR; TCRdb holds only in-frame clones, not every one. Counted here are around 140,000 clones, 82% occurring once; the ten biggest clones make up over 2.5%. Germline V lookup: CDR1 MNHEY, CDR2 SVGAGI. The J segment lost 4 bases and the V segment lost 6 bases, leaving 3 bases of the junction unmatched. This CDR3 comprises 14 residues. This rearrangement joins TRBV6-5 to TRBJ2-7, with TRBD2 matching over 13 bases. The TCR comes from a male donor in good health and CMV-seronegative. Sequenced input: PBMCs. The CDR3 reads CASRTSGRGYEQYF. CDR3 nucleotides: TGTGCCAGCAGAACTAGCGGGAGGGGTTACGAGCAGTACTTC.